These 28 T cell receptor beta chains were sequenced from one sample in a study of CD8 T cells in Susac syndrome. Reverse transcription of roughly 0.5 to 1 ug RNA was performed with random hexamers. One entry per CDR3 protein, called by TCRdb with MiXCR from the immunoSEQ multiplex PCR reads. This table has a few hundred thousand distinct CDR3 sequences, 92% appearing once. The sample taken for sequencing was CD8+ T cells from PBMCs. These receptors originate from a human donor with multiple sclerosis.

The chain couples TRBV30 to TRBJ1-2; D is possibly TRBD1 (5 bases). CDR3 size: 13 residues. Germline CDR1 and CDR2: GTSNPN and SVGIG (reference sequence). V lost 5 bases and J lost 8, with 18 bases in between. The CDR3 protein is CAWDSAGTSGYTF. The CDR3 region has the DNA TGTGCCTGGGACAGTGCCGGAACTAGCGGCTACACCTTC.

The rearrangement links TRBV6-2 or TRBV6-3 to TRBJ1-2; TRBD1 matches 7 bases. Trimming at V came to 5 bases and at J to 2 bases, leaving 8 bases not matched to a gene. CDR1 MNHEY and CDR2 SVGEGT come from the germline V gene. The CDR3 is 15 amino acids. CDR3 loop: CASSITGTDNYGYTF. The CDR3 DNA is TGTGCCAGCAGTATAACCGGGACAGACAACTATGGCTACACCTTC.

The rearrangement joins TRBV6-2 or TRBV6-3 to TRBJ2-2, with 8 nucleotides matching TRBD1. This CDR3 is built from 15 residues. Germline V CDR1 and CDR2: MNHEY, SVGEGT. V lost 9 bases, J lost 7 bases, and 13 bases stayed unmatched. The CDR3: CASNPDRVCIGELFF. CDR3 bases: TGTGCCAGTAACCCGGACAGGGTTTGTATCGGGGAGCTGTTTTTT.

V usage is TRBV20-1 and J usage is TRBJ1-1, with no clear D. V lost 2 bases to trimming and J lost 0 bases, with 4 bases between them. The CDR3 extends over 12 amino acids. The germline V gene has CDR1 DFQATT and CDR2 SNEGSKA (reference sequence). The CDR3: CSARHLNTEAFF. The CDR3 coding sequence is TGCAGTGCTAGACACCTGAACACTGAAGCTTTCTTT.

The rearrangement links TRBV4-2 to TRBJ2-1, with D maybe TRBD1 (5 bases). V was shortened by 3 bases and J by 16 bases, with 22 bases between the two germline ends. Germline loops: CDR1 LGHNA, CDR2 YNFKEQ. This CDR3 region has 14 residues. CDR3: CASSHRTGPTLLFF. The CDR3, as DNA: TGTGCCAGCAGCCACCGAACAGGCCCTACCCTCCTCTTCTTC.

The chain is built from TRBV5-1 and TRBJ1-1; TRBD1 might be the D (5 bases). Deletions cut 6 bases from V and 4 bases from J, with 19 bases between. Looked up from germline, CDR1 is SGHRS and CDR2 is YFSETQ. The CDR3 loop spans 15 amino acids. CDR3 sequence: CASNPGGEEGTEAFF. The CDR3, as DNA: TGCGCCAGCAACCCGGGGGGGGAGGAGGGCACTGAAGCTTTCTTT.

The CDR3 sequence is CASSLGLGETGTQYF. The CDR3 DNA is TGTGCCAGCAGTTTAGGGCTCGGAGAGACGGGGACCCAGTACTTC. The rearrangement joins TRBV27 to TRBJ2-5; no definite D call. CDR1 is MNHEY, CDR2 SMNVEV, per germline (reference sequence). The CDR3 consists of 15 residues. The V end was cut by 2 bases, the J end by 7 bases, with 17 bases between.

V gene TRBV7-9 combines with J gene TRBJ2-7; 9 bases are a match to TRBD2. Germline V gene sequence: CDR1 SEHNR, CDR2 FQNEAQ (reference sequence). The CDR3 extends over 15 amino acids. The V and J ends lost 5 bases and 4 bases, in that order; junction bases with no gene match: 9. In DNA form, the CDR3 reads TGTGCCAGCAGCCCAGAGGTTAGCGGGGGATACGAGCAGTACTTC. It translates to CASSPEVSGGYEQYF.

This clonotype has more than one count but fewer than ten. The rearrangement uses TRBV7-9 and TRBJ2-7, with D possibly matching TRBD2 (5 bases). Germline V gene lookup returns CDR1 SEHNR and CDR2 FQNEAQ (reference sequence). This CDR3 contains 13 residues. Between the trimmed V and J ends, which lost 6 bases and 3 bases, there was a span of 12 bases. CDR3 nucleotides: TGTGCCAGCAGTCCCCCTGGGAGCTACGAGCAGTACTTC. Amino acid sequence: CASSPPGSYEQYF.

V usage is TRBV7-9 and J usage is TRBJ2-7; D remains unclear. V was pared by 5 bases and J by 1 base, with 9 bases between. The CDR3 is made up of 13 amino acids. CDR1 is SEHNR and CDR2 is FQNEAQ in the germline V gene (reference sequence). CDR3: CASSHKSSYEQYF. In DNA form, the CDR3 reads TGTGCCAGCAGCCATAAATCTTCCTACGAGCAGTACTTC.

The chain is built from TRBV27 and TRBJ2-7; D possibly corresponds to TRBD1 (5 bases). Trimming pared 4 bases from V and 6 bases from J, leaving 22 bases between. The CDR3 has 16 amino acids. Germline V gene lookup returns CDR1 MNHEY and CDR2 SMNVEV (reference sequence). For the CDR3, the DNA is TGTGCCAGCAGTTATGCGGCAGGGTTGACATCTAGCGAGCAGTACTTC. This sequence encodes CASSYAAGLTSSEQYF.

This clonotype occurred a few times. The gene calls are TRBV9 and TRBJ2-3; D unclear. There are 11 residues in the CDR3. Trimming took off 4 bases at V and 2 bases at J, with 2 bases between the two ends. The germline V gene encodes CDR1 SGDLS and CDR2 YYNGEE. The CDR3 DNA sequence: TGTGCCAGCAGCATCACAGATACGCAGTATTTT. Protein product: CASSITDTQYF.

This chain joins TRBV7-3 and TRBJ2-3; 12 positions match TRBD2. Trimming at V came to 0 bases and at J to 0 bases, leaving 10 bases not matched to a gene. CDR3 size: 20 residues. Germline CDR1 and CDR2: SGHTA and FQGTGA. DNA of the CDR3: TGTGCCAGCAGCTTAACCCCACTAGCGGGAGGCCGATTTAGCACAGATACGCAGTATTTT. Translated: CASSLTPLAGGRFSTDTQYF.

This clonotype was recorded a few times. The chain couples TRBV19 to TRBJ1-1; D call uncertain. Trimming pared 5 bases from V and 0 bases from J, leaving 7 bases between. The CDR3 contains 13 residues. The germline V gene encodes CDR1 LNHDA and CDR2 SQIVND (reference sequence). CDR3 coding DNA: TGTGCCAGTAGTGTAACAGTGAACACTGAAGCTTTCTTT. Residues: CASSVTVNTEAFF.

This chain uses TRBV7-9 with TRBJ1-3, with unresolved D. Deletions cut 8 bases from V and 0 bases from J, with 20 bases between. Germline V gene sequence: CDR1 SEHNR, CDR2 FQNEAQ (reference sequence). This CDR3 has 17 residues. DNA for the CDR3: TGTGCCAGCCGCAACCTTCGGTCAGCCGGCTCTGGAAACACCATATATTTT. It yields the protein CASRNLRSAGSGNTIYF.

The rearrangement joins TRBV7-6 to TRBJ2-1; tentatively, D is TRBD1 (6 bases). V lost 5 bases, J lost 2 bases, and 13 bases lay in between. The CDR3 runs to 15 residues. Germline CDR1 reads SGHVS; CDR2 reads FNYEAQ. The CDR3 coding sequence is TGTGCCAGCAGCGTAGGGGGTCCGGCCTACAATGAGCAGTTCTTC. This codes for CASSVGGPAYNEQFF.

The chain couples TRBV27 to TRBJ2-7; no clear D gene. The V gene lost 5 bases and the J gene lost 5 bases, with 16 bases spanning the gap. Germline V gene data show CDR1 as MNHEY and CDR2 as SMNVEV (reference sequence). The CDR3 is made up of 14 amino acids. In nucleotides, the CDR3 is TGTGCCAGCAGTCCTAGGCTAGAAGGAAACGAGCAGTACTTC. Amino acid sequence: CASSPRLEGNEQYF.

This chain joins TRBV3-1 and TRBJ2-7; 8 bases agree with TRBD2. The CDR3 runs to 16 residues. Germline CDR1 is LGHDT and CDR2 is YNNKEL (reference sequence). J gave up 2 bases and V 5 bases, and 11 bases lay outside the gene matches. The CDR3 nucleotides are TGTGCCAGCAGCGGGGGAGCGGGAGTATCAGCCTACGAGCAGTACTTC. As protein: CASSGGAGVSAYEQYF.

This chain connects TRBV24-1 to TRBJ2-1; TRBD2 agrees at 10 bases. Germline CDR1 is KGHDR and CDR2 is SFDVKD. J lost 8 bases, V lost 4 bases, and 10 bases had no gene match. The CDR3 runs 16 residues. CDR3 sequence reads: CATSDKRHSGGHEQFF. The DNA of the CDR3 is TGTGCCACCAGTGACAAGCGCCATAGCGGGGGGCATGAGCAGTTCTTC.

The chain couples TRBV10-3 to TRBJ2-3; perhaps TRBD1 as D (5 bases). The CDR3 covers 16 residues. V gave up 2 bases and J gave up 5 bases, with 17 bases separating them. Germline lookup yields CDR1 ENHRY and CDR2 SYGVKD. CDR3 DNA: TGTGCCATCAGTGAGGACAGTTTGGTTAAGCGAGATACGCAGTATTTT. Protein sequence: CAISEDSLVKRDTQYF.

This rearrangement joins TRBV11-2 to TRBJ2-5, with 13 positions matching TRBD2. The CDR3 consists of 15 residues. J gave up 6 bases and V 6 bases, and 7 bases lay outside the gene matches. Germline values: CDR1 SGHAT, CDR2 FQNNGV. The CDR3 bases are TGTGCCAGCAGTCAACTAGCGGGAGGGCCTCAGACCCAGTACTTC. As protein: CASSQLAGGPQTQYF.

The chain carries TRBV5-5 and TRBJ1-1, with D tentatively TRBD1 (5 bases). The CDR3 totals 16 residues. V lost 4 bases and J 3 bases, leaving 19 bases between the germline ends. CDR1 and CDR2 from the germline V gene are SGHKS and YYEKEE (reference sequence). The CDR3 DNA follows: TGTGCCAGCAGCCTCATCTCAGGGTCGCGGGACACTGAAGCTTTCTTT. Translated: CASSLISGSRDTEAFF.

The chain uses TRBV7-9 and TRBJ1-5; D is undetermined. The germline V and J ends were trimmed by 3 bases and 3 bases, with 9 bases remaining between them. This CDR3 spans 14 amino acids. The germline gives CDR1 SEHNR, CDR2 FQNEAQ (reference sequence). Here the CDR3 DNA reads TGTGCCAGCAGCTTTGGGGTACACAATCAGCCCCAGCATTTT. Translated: CASSFGVHNQPQHF.

V is TRBV6-2 or TRBV6-3 and J is TRBJ2-5; 7 nucleotides align to TRBD2. The V and J ends lost 4 bases and 2 bases, in that order; junction bases with no gene match: 4. Germline CDR1 MNHEY, CDR2 SVGEGT. There are 14 residues in the CDR3. CDR3 amino acids: CASSSTSAQETQYF. In DNA form, the CDR3 reads TGTGCCAGCAGTTCCACTAGCGCGCAAGAGACCCAGTACTTC.

This chain uses TRBV29-1 with TRBJ1-4; D is uncertain. This CDR3 is 13 amino acids long. Germline assignment: CDR1 SQVTM and CDR2 ANQGSEA. V dropped 6 bases and J dropped 15 bases, with 23 bases sitting between them. The CDR3 DNA follows: TGCAGCGTGCAACCCGCTGGGAGTCGCCGCGTGTTTTTT. Residues: CSVQPAGSRRVFF.

V usage is TRBV19 and J usage is TRBJ2-7, with 7 bases aligning to TRBD2. The trim removed 5 bases at V and 2 bases at J, leaving 6 bases unmatched. There are 14 residues in the CDR3. Germline values: CDR1 LNHDA, CDR2 SQIVND (reference sequence). CDR3 sequence (DNA): TGTGCCAGTAGTCCAGCGGGGCATCCCTACGAGCAGTACTTC. It yields the protein CASSPAGHPYEQYF.

The rearrangement links TRBV20-1 to TRBJ1-6; 7 nucleotides line up with TRBD1. J lost 7 bases, V lost 3 bases, and 9 bases had no gene match. Germline CDR1 is DFQATT and CDR2 is SNEGSKA (reference sequence). This CDR3 spans 15 amino acids. CDR3 sequence reads: CSASSLGTANSPLHF. DNA of the CDR3: TGCAGTGCTAGTTCCCTCGGGACAGCGAATTCACCCCTCCACTTT.

The rearrangement joins TRBV27 to TRBJ1-5; 7 bases line up with TRBD1. Germline loops: CDR1 MNHEY, CDR2 SMNVEV (reference sequence). Trimming cost V 3 bases and J 7 bases; bases outside gene matches: 9. This CDR3 is 15 amino acids long. CDR3 coding DNA: TGTGCCAGCAGTTTCGGGACAGACGGGAACCAGCCCCAGCATTTT. Its protein is CASSFGTDGNQPQHF.